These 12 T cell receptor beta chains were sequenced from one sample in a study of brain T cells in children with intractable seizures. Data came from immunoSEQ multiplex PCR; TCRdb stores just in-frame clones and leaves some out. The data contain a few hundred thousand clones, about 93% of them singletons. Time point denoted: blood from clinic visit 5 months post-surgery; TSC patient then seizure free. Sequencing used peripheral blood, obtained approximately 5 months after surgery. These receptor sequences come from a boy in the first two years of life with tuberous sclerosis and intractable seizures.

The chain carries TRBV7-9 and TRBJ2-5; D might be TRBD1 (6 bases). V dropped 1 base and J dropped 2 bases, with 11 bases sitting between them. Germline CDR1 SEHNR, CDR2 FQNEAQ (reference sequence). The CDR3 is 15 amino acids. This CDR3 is CASSLVWTEQETQYF. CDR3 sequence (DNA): TGTGCCAGCAGCTTAGTGTGGACAGAACAAGAGACCCAGTACTTC.

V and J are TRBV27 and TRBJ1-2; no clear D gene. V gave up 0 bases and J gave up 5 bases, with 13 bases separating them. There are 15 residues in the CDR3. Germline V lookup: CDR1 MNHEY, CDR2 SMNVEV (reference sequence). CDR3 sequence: CASSLSGGPRYGYTF. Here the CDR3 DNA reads TGTGCCAGCAGTTTATCCGGCGGCCCCAGGTATGGCTACACCTTC.

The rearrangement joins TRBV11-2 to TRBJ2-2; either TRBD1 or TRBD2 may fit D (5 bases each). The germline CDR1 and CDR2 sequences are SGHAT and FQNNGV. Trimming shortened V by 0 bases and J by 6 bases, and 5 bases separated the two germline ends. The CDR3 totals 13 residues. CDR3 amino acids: CASSLEGAGELFF. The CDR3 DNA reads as TGTGCCAGCAGCTTAGAGGGGGCCGGGGAGCTGTTTTTT.

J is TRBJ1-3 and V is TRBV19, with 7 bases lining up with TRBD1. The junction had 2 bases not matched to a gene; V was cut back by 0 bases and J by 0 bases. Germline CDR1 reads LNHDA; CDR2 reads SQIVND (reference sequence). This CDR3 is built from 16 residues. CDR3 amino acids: CASSIDTGDSGNTIYF. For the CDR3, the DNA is TGTGCCAGTAGTATAGACACAGGGGACTCTGGAAACACCATATATTTT.

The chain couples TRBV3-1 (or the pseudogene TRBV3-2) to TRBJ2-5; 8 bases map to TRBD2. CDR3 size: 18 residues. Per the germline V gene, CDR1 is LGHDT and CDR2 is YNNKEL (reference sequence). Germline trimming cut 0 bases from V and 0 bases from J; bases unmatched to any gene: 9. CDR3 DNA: TGTGCCAGCAGCCAAGATATCGCCCAGACTAGCGACCAAGAGACCCAGTACTTC. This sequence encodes CASSQDIAQTSDQETQYF.

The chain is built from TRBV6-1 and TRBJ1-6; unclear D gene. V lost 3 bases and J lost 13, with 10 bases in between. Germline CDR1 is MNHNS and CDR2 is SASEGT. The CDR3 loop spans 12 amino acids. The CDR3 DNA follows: TGTGCCAGCAGTGAGCGGACCTCCCCCCTCCACTTT. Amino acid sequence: CASSERTSPLHF.

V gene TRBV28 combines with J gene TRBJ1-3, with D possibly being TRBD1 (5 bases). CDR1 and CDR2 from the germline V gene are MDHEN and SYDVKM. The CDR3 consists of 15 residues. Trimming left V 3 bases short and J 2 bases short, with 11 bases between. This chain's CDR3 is CASSFYQGAGNTIYF. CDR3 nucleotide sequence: TGTGCCAGCAGTTTCTACCAAGGGGCTGGAAACACCATATATTTT.

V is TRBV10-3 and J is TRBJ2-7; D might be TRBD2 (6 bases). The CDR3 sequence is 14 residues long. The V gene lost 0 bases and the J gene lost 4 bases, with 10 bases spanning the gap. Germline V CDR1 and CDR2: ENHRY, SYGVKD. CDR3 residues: CAISESGGRYEQYF. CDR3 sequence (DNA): TGTGCCATCAGTGAGTCTGGGGGGAGATACGAGCAGTACTTC.

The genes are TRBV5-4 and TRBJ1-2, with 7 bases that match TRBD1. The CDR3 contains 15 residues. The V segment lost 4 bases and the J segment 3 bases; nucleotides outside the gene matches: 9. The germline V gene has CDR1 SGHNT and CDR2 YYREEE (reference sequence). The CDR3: CASSRIRGLDYGYTF. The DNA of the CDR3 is TGTGCCAGCAGCCGAATAAGGGGGCTGGACTATGGCTACACCTTC.

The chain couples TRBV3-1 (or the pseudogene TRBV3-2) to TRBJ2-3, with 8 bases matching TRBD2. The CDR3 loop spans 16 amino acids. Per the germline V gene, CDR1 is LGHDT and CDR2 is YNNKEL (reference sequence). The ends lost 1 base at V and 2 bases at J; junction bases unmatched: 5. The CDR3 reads CASSQGRTSFTDTQYF. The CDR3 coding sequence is TGTGCCAGCAGCCAAGGTAGGACTAGCTTCACAGATACGCAGTATTTT.

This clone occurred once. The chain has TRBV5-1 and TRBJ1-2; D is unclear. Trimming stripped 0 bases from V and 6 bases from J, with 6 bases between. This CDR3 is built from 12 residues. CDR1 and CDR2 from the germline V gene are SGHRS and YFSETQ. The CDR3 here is CASSLGQNGYTF. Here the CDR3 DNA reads TGCGCCAGCAGCTTGGGGCAGAATGGCTACACCTTC.

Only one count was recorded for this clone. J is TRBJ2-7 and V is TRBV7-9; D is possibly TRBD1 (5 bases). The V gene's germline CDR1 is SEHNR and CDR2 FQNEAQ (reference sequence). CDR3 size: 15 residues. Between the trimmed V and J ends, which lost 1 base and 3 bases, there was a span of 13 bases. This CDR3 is CASSLESDNFYEQYF. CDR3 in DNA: TGTGCCAGCAGCTTAGAGTCGGACAACTTCTACGAGCAGTACTTC.